This passage covers 30 T cell receptor beta chains from one sample sequenced in a study of T cells and Merkel cell carcinoma outcomes. The assay was immunoSEQ multiplex PCR, and TCRdb's table has in-frame clones only and misses some. Of about 2,100 clones listed, approximately 92% are singletons. The sample comprised tumor tissue from Merkel cell carcinoma. These receptors were collected from a human donor with Merkel cell carcinoma.

V is TRBV20-1 and J is TRBJ1-5; maybe TRBD1 (5 bases). This CDR3 has 11 residues. Germline assignment: CDR1 DFQATT and CDR2 SNEGSKA (reference sequence). Trimming took off 0 bases at V and 11 bases at J, with 8 bases between the two ends. The CDR3 region is CSARERQTQHF. The CDR3 DNA reads TGCAGTGCTAGAGAAAGACAGACCCAGCATTTT.

The chain uses TRBV28 and TRBJ2-1; D not certain. V was shortened by 4 bases and J by 5 bases, with 9 bases between the two germline ends. This CDR3 has 13 residues. Per germline, CDR1 MDHEN and CDR2 SYDVKM. CDR3 sequence (DNA): TGTGCCAGCAGTTCGGACGGAGACAATGAGCAGTTCTTC. Amino acid sequence: CASSSDGDNEQFF. Combining the CDR3 with reference TRBV28 and TRBJ2-1 gives the whole variable domain DVKVTQSSRYLVKRTGEKVFLECVQDMDHENMFWYRQDPGLGLRLIYFSYDVKMKEKGDIPEGYSVSREKKERFSLILESASTNQTSMYLCASSSDGDNEQFFGPGTRLTVL.

The chain links TRBV2 to TRBJ2-2; D call uncertain. There are 14 residues in the CDR3. The ends were cut back, 6 bases at V and 6 bases at J, with 14 bases in the middle. Germline CDR1 and CDR2: SNHLY and FYNNEI. CDR3 sequence reads: CASRANPASGELFF. The CDR3 coding sequence is TGTGCCAGCAGGGCGAACCCCGCCTCCGGGGAGCTGTTTTTT. The whole variable domain, remainder taken from reference TRBV2 and TRBJ2-2, is EPEVTQTPSHQVTQMGQEVILRCVPISNHLYFYWYRQILGQKVEFLVSFYNNEISEKSEIFDDQFSVERPDGSNFTLKIRSTKLEDSAMYFCASRANPASGELFFGEGSRLTVL.

The rearrangement uses TRBV14 and TRBJ1-1; 9 bases agree with TRBD1. The CDR3 contains 14 residues. The junction had 7 bases not matched to a gene; V was cut back by 6 bases and J by 5 bases. Germline assignment: CDR1 SGHDN and CDR2 FVKESK. The CDR3 reads CASRRTGGRTEAFF. The DNA of the CDR3 is TGTGCCAGCAGACGAACAGGGGGCAGGACTGAAGCTTTCTTT.

The CDR3, as DNA: TGTGCCAGCAGTTACGGGGGAGGTTTCGGGGCCAACGTCCTGACTTTC. Amino acids: CASSYGGGFGANVLTF. The rearrangement joins TRBV6-6 to TRBJ2-6, with D possibly TRBD2 on 6 matching bases. Trimming pared 2 bases from V and 4 bases from J, leaving 12 bases between. Germline CDR1 reads MNHNY; CDR2 reads SVGAGI (reference sequence). The CDR3 is made up of 16 amino acids.

This clone was picked up one time. This chain joins TRBV9 and TRBJ2-5; D is perhaps TRBD1 or TRBD2 (5 bases each). V was cut by 2 bases and J by 6 bases, with 17 bases left in between. CDR3 length: 15 amino acids. CDR1 and CDR2 (germline): SGDLS, YYNGEE. The CDR3 DNA reads as TGTGCCAGCAGCGTCATTCCGGGGCCTGAGAAGACCCAGTACTTC. Its translation: CASSVIPGPEKTQYF.

This rearrangement joins TRBV30 to TRBJ2-7; D is tentatively TRBD1 or TRBD2 (5 bases each). This CDR3 is built from 14 residues. V shed 2 bases and J shed 6 bases, with 17 bases lying between them. CDR1 and CDR2 (germline): GTSNPN, SVGIG (reference sequence). CDR3 coding DNA: TGTGCCTGGAGTCTACGTTGGGGGTCTGGCGAGCAGTACTTC. It encodes CAWSLRWGSGEQYF.

The chain uses TRBV7-3 and TRBJ2-1, with 8 bases identical to TRBD2. The ends lost 4 bases at V and 0 bases at J; junction bases unmatched: 5. This CDR3 spans 16 amino acids. Germline assignment: CDR1 SGHTA and CDR2 FQGTGA. This chain's CDR3 is CASSSNGGDSYNEQFF. The CDR3 coding sequence is TGTGCCAGCAGCTCCAACGGGGGGGACTCCTACAATGAGCAGTTCTTC.

The table lists this clone with a few counts. The chain carries TRBV4-2 and TRBJ1-2, with 7 bases matching TRBD1. Germline CDR1 is LGHNA and CDR2 is YNFKEQ. The J segment lost 7 bases and the V segment lost 2 bases, leaving 7 bases of the junction unmatched. This CDR3 has 14 amino acids. The CDR3 here is CASSQQEGAGGYTF. Written as DNA, the CDR3 is TGTGCCAGCAGCCAACAAGAGGGGGCGGGTGGCTACACCTTC.

The chain uses TRBV27 and TRBJ2-1; D is perhaps TRBD2 (7 bases). Trimming cost V 8 bases and J 5 bases, with 19 bases left between them. CDR1 is MNHEY, CDR2 SMNVEV, per germline (reference sequence). The CDR3 totals 15 residues. CDR3 bases: TGTGCCAGCCTCCCTTCGCGGGGGCTGAACAATGAGCAGTTCTTC. Translation gives CASLPSRGLNNEQFF.

The V call is TRBV28, the J call TRBJ2-7; TRBD2 aligns across 8 bases. Germline lookup yields CDR1 MDHEN and CDR2 SYDVKM. This CDR3 has 16 residues. The junction had 14 bases not matched to a gene; V was cut back by 6 bases and J by 4 bases. The CDR3 spells CASRDTSGTKLYEQYF. The CDR3 bases are TGTGCCAGCAGGGACACTAGCGGTACTAAACTTTACGAGCAGTACTTC.

CDR3 nucleotides: TGTGCCAGCAGCCGGACTAGCGGGGCATACGAGCAGTACTTC. This sequence encodes CASSRTSGAYEQYF. This chain uses TRBV11-2 with TRBJ2-7; 12 nucleotides align to TRBD2. The J segment lost 4 bases and the V segment lost 5 bases, leaving 3 bases of the junction unmatched. The CDR3 totals 14 residues. Germline loops: CDR1 SGHAT, CDR2 FQNNGV.

The V gene is TRBV19, the J gene TRBJ1-2; no definite D call. CDR1 and CDR2 (germline): LNHDA, SQIVND (reference sequence). CDR3 length: 14 amino acids. Trimming removed 0 bases at V and 3 bases at J, with 8 bases between. As DNA, the CDR3 is TGTGCCAGTAGTATAGATGTGGCGGACTATGGCTACACCTTC. It codes for CASSIDVADYGYTF.

The chain has TRBV28 and TRBJ1-3; no definite D call. This CDR3 spans 13 amino acids. Trimming removed 6 bases from V and 0 bases from J, with 6 bases in between. CDR1 and CDR2 from the germline V gene are MDHEN and SYDVKM. The CDR3 reads CASRVYSGNTIYF. DNA for the CDR3: TGTGCCAGCAGAGTTTACTCTGGAAACACCATATATTTT.

This clone was counted between two and nine times. V is TRBV7-2 and J is TRBJ2-2; TRBD2 aligns across 8 bases. J was trimmed by 3 bases and V by 7 bases; bases with no gene match: 10. The germline V gene has CDR1 SGHTA and CDR2 FQGNSA. CDR3 length equals 16 residues. CDR3 sequence reads: CASTTRGGFDTGELFF. DNA for the CDR3: TGTGCCAGCACCACACGGGGGGGCTTTGACACCGGGGAGCTGTTTTTT.

The chain couples TRBV11-2 to TRBJ2-1, with 7 nucleotides matching TRBD2. V dropped 1 base and J dropped 8; count of bases not matched to a gene: 8. Germline V CDR1 and CDR2: SGHAT, FQNNGV. This CDR3 contains 15 residues. CDR3 DNA sequence: TGTGCCAGCAGCTTAGTCGGGAGGACAATCGATGAGCAGTTCTTC. Encoded protein: CASSLVGRTIDEQFF. Combining the CDR3 with reference TRBV11-2 and TRBJ2-1 gives the whole variable domain EAGVAQSPRYKIIEKRQSVAFWCNPISGHATLYWYQQILGQGPKLLIQFQNNGVVDDSQLPKDRFSAERLKGVDSTLKIQPAKLEDSAVYLCASSLVGRTIDEQFFGPGTRLTVL.

CDR3 loop: CASSSGTSGSPAKNIQYF. CDR3 coding DNA: TGTGCCAGCAGCTCCGGGACTAGCGGGTCGCCGGCCAAAAACATTCAGTACTTC. The V gene is TRBV5-4, the J gene TRBJ2-4; 12 bases are shared with TRBD2. This CDR3 region has 18 residues. Germline V gene data show CDR1 as SGHNT and CDR2 as YYREEE (reference sequence). After removal of 3 bases from V and 1 base from J, the junction contained 8 bases not matched to a gene.

The chain carries TRBV4-1 and TRBJ2-1; D ambiguous. Germline V gene lookup returns CDR1 MGHRA and CDR2 YSYEKL. Trimming removed 4 bases at V and 7 bases at J, with 14 bases between. The CDR3 runs 14 residues. DNA of the CDR3: TGCGCCAGCAGCCGGTACCCAGTGGAGAATGAGCAGTTCTTC. Encoded protein: CASSRYPVENEQFF.

The chain recombines TRBV11-1 with TRBJ2-3; 7 bases are shared with TRBD1. After removal of 3 bases from V and 2 bases from J, the junction contained 8 bases not matched to a gene. The CDR3 runs 16 residues. Germline CDR1 reads SGHAT; CDR2 reads FQDESV (reference sequence). Written as DNA, the CDR3 is TGTGCCAGCAGCTTGGTTAGGGACAGCTTCACAGATACGCAGTATTTT. It encodes CASSLVRDSFTDTQYF.

The V gene is TRBV28, the J gene TRBJ2-2; D uncertain. Germline V CDR1 and CDR2: MDHEN, SYDVKM. This CDR3 is built from 14 residues. V lost 3 bases and J lost 0, with 5 bases in between. As DNA, the CDR3 is TGTGCCAGCAGTTTGTACTCGAACACCGGGGAGCTGTTTTTT. Translation: CASSLYSNTGELFF.

The V call is TRBV7-2, the J call TRBJ1-4; D may be TRBD1 (6 bases). Trimming stripped 1 base from V and 6 bases from J, with 9 bases between. The CDR3 length is 14 residues. Germline V lookup: CDR1 SGHTA, CDR2 FQGNSA. The CDR3 region has the DNA TGTGCCAGCAGCTTAGGGGGGCCCGATGAAAAACTGTTTTTT. Its protein product is CASSLGGPDEKLFF. The full variable domain, its missing parts supplied by reference TRBV7-2 and TRBJ1-4, is GAGVSQSPSNKVTEKGKDVELRCDPISGHTALYWYRQSLGQGLEFLIYFQGNSAPDKSGLPSDRFSAERTGGSVSTLTIQRTQQEDSAVYLCASSLGGPDEKLFFGSGTQLSVL.

The chain combines TRBV14 with TRBJ2-1; perhaps TRBD2 as D (6 bases). V was pared by 5 bases and J by 2 bases, with 19 bases between. This CDR3 has 17 residues. Looked up from germline, CDR1 is SGHDN and CDR2 is FVKESK. The CDR3 DNA sequence: TGTGCCAGCAGCGATAGCATCACGGGAGTCGCCTACAATGAGCAGTTCTTC. Translated, it gives CASSDSITGVAYNEQFF. The complete variable domain, with remaining parts taken from reference TRBV14 and TRBJ2-1, reads EAGVTQFPSHSVIEKGQTVTLRCDPISGHDNLYWYRRVMGKEIKFLLHFVKESKQDESGMPNNRFLAERTGGTYSTLKVQPAELEDSGVYFCASSDSITGVAYNEQFFGPGTRLTVL.

The J gene is TRBJ2-1, the V gene TRBV4-1; D may be TRBD1 or TRBD2 (5 bases each). The germline V and J ends were trimmed by 1 base and 6 bases, with 13 bases remaining between them. CDR1 MGHRA and CDR2 YSYEKL come from the germline V gene. This CDR3 is built from 15 residues. CDR3 coding DNA: TGCGCCAGCAGCCAAGGGGTGGGGCGGGCCAATGAGCAGTTCTTC. It yields the protein CASSQGVGRANEQFF.

This chain joins TRBV5-4 and TRBJ1-2, with D maybe TRBD1 (5 bases). This CDR3 comprises 14 residues. Trimming took 4 bases from V and 5 from J, leaving 15 bases between them. Germline V gene data show CDR1 as SGHNT and CDR2 as YYREEE (reference sequence). The CDR3 is CASSHTWGEYGYTF. The CDR3 bases are TGTGCCAGCAGCCACACCTGGGGGGAGTATGGCTACACCTTC.

CDR3 in amino acids: CASSLGETSVDTQYF. The CDR3 DNA sequence: TGTGCCAGCAGCTTAGGCGAGACTAGCGTTGATACGCAGTATTTT. The chain has TRBV11-3 and TRBJ2-3; 8 nucleotides line up with TRBD2. The ends lost 1 base at V and 6 bases at J; junction bases unmatched: 6. Germline assignment: CDR1 SGHNT and CDR2 YENEEA. The CDR3 runs to 15 residues. The variable domain in full, completed from reference TRBV11-3 and TRBJ2-3, reads EAGVVQSPRYKIIEKKQPVAFWCNPISGHNTLYWYLQNLGQGPELLIRYENEEAVDDSQLPKDRFSAERLKGVDSTLKIQPAELGDSAVYLCASSLGETSVDTQYFGPGTRLTVL.

The chain links TRBV7-8 to TRBJ1-4; D is unclear. This CDR3 is built from 14 residues. Germline values: CDR1 SGHVS, CDR2 FQNEAQ. V was shortened by 5 bases and J by 4 bases, with 11 bases between the two germline ends. For the CDR3, the DNA is TGTGCCAGCAGCCCGGCGGAGTATAATGAAAAACTGTTTTTT. Protein product: CASSPAEYNEKLFF.

V is TRBV5-6 and J is TRBJ2-7; D is uncertain. This CDR3 comprises 11 residues. V dropped 4 bases and J dropped 3 bases, with 5 bases sitting between them. Germline CDR1 and CDR2: SGHDT and YYEEEE. CDR3 in amino acids: CASSAGYEQYF. CDR3 DNA: TGTGCCAGCAGCGCCGGCTACGAGCAGTACTTC. The whole variable domain, remainder taken from reference TRBV5-6 and TRBJ2-7, is DAGVTQSPTHLIKTRGQQVTLRCSPKSGHDTVSWYQQALGQGPQFIFQYYEEEERQRGNFPDRFSGHQFPNYSSELNVNALLLGDSALYLCASSAGYEQYFGPGTRLTVT.

The rearrangement uses TRBV7-7 and TRBJ1-3, with D hard to call. The length of the CDR3 is 16 residues. CDR1 is SSHAT and CDR2 is FNYEAQ in the germline V gene (reference sequence). This CDR3 reads CVSSLPPTWAGNTIYF. DNA of the CDR3: TGTGTTAGCAGCTTACCACCAACTTGGGCTGGAAACACCATATATTTT.

The chain combines TRBV7-2 with TRBJ2-7; 7 nucleotides align to TRBD1. Germline V gene data show CDR1 as SGHTA and CDR2 as FQGNSA. There are 14 residues in the CDR3. Losses at the gene ends were 5 bases for V and 3 bases for J; bases not matched to a gene: 7. The CDR3 DNA is TGTGCCAGCAGCCTACCGACAGGGAACTACGAGCAGTACTTC. Its protein is CASSLPTGNYEQYF.

The rearrangement uses TRBV6-5 and TRBJ2-7; 7 nucleotides align to TRBD1. The V gene's germline CDR1 is MNHEY and CDR2 SVGAGI. CDR3 length: 14 residues. V lost 6 bases, J lost 3 bases, and 8 bases stayed unmatched. The CDR3, as DNA: TGTGCCAGCAGGATACAGGGGCAATTCTACGAGCAGTACTTC. It is translated as CASRIQGQFYEQYF.